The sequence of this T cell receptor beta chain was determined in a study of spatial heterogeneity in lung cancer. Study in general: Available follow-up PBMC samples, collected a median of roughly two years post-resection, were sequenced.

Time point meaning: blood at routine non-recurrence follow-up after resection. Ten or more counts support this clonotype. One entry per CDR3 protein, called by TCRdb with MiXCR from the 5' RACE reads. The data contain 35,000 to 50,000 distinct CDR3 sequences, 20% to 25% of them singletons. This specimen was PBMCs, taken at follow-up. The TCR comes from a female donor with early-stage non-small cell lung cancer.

The CDR3 DNA reads as TGTGCCAGCAGCCAGGGTCCCGGGGCAAAAGCTTTCTTT. Translation: CASSQGPGAKAFF. The chain carries TRBV14 and TRBJ1-1; tentatively, D is TRBD1 (5 bases). Between the trimmed V and J ends, which lost 3 bases and 9 bases, there was a span of 14 bases. CDR3 length equals 13 residues. The germline V gene has CDR1 SGHDN and CDR2 FVKESK. The variable domain in full, with the rest retrieved from reference TRBV14 and TRBJ1-1, is EAGVTQFPSHSVIEKGQTVTLRCDPISGHDNLYWYRRVMGKEIKFLLHFVKESKQDESGMPNNRFLAERTGGTYSTLKVQPAELEDSGVYFCASSQGPGAKAFFGQGTRLTVV.